Presented here are 13 T cell receptor beta chains from one specimen sequenced in a study of blood T cell repertoires in COVID-19. The method was immunoSEQ multiplex PCR; TCRdb's version includes in-frame clones alone and lacks a portion of them. The sample lists 75,000 to 90,000 clones, roughly 78% seen once, with roughly a third in the top ten. The source material was peripheral blood. All receptors derive from a man aged 60 to 75 with COVID-19, enrolled during active disease.

This clone is categorized as medium-sized. This rearrangement joins TRBV5-1 to TRBJ2-1, with 7 bases matching TRBD1. CDR1 SGHRS and CDR2 YFSETQ come from the germline V gene. Trimming removed 2 bases from V and 8 bases from J; junction bases left unmatched: 7. This CDR3 region has 14 residues. The CDR3 loop is CASSFSTGDDEQFF. For the CDR3, the DNA is TGCGCCAGCAGCTTTAGTACAGGGGACGATGAGCAGTTCTTC.

The CDR3 DNA follows: TGTGCCAGCTCGACCCGGACAGGGGGAGTCCAAGAGACCCAGTACTTC. Residues: CASSTRTGGVQETQYF. The chain couples TRBV27 to TRBJ2-5, with TRBD1 matching 10 bases. The CDR3 contains 16 residues. The V gene end was trimmed by 8 bases and the J gene end by 1 base; junction bases not matched to a gene: 10. From germline, CDR1 is MNHEY and CDR2 SMNVEV (reference sequence).

The V gene is TRBV6-2 or TRBV6-3, the J gene TRBJ1-1, with TRBD1 as a possible D gene (6 bases). The CDR3 sequence is 14 residues long. With 5 bases removed from V and 3 bases from J, the gap between germline ends came to 13 bases. The germline CDR1 and CDR2 sequences are MNHEY and SVGEGT. The CDR3 here is CASSKTGAHTEAFF. The DNA for the CDR3 is TGTGCCAGCAGTAAGACAGGAGCTCACACTGAAGCTTTCTTT.

The chain employs TRBV12-5 and TRBJ2-7; tentative D call: TRBD1 (5 bases). V was pared by 9 bases and J by 3 bases, with 15 bases between. CDR1 LGHNT and CDR2 FRNRAP come from the germline V gene. This CDR3 is 13 amino acids long. The DNA for the CDR3 is TGTGCTAGCGCCCGATTGGACAACTACGAGCAGTACTTC. This encodes CASARLDNYEQYF.

This chain joins TRBV10-3 and TRBJ1-5; TRBD1 is a possible D gene (5 bases). The germline V gene encodes CDR1 ENHRY and CDR2 SYGVKD. This CDR3 comprises 14 residues. Deletions cut 6 bases from V and 1 base from J, with 10 bases between. CDR3 DNA: TGTGCCATCAGCCCAGGGTTGAGCAATCAGCCCCAGCATTTT. This codes for CAISPGLSNQPQHF.

The J gene is TRBJ2-1, the V gene TRBV9; 11 bases align to TRBD1. Germline V gene data show CDR1 as SGDLS and CDR2 as YYNGEE. CDR3 length: 16 residues. The J segment lost 5 bases and the V segment lost 3 bases, leaving 7 bases of the junction unmatched. CDR3 sequence reads: CASSGPGTGGNNEQFF. The CDR3, as DNA: TGTGCCAGCAGCGGGCCCGGGACAGGGGGGAACAATGAGCAGTTCTTC.

CDR3 protein: CAISETGGVYEQYF. The CDR3 bases are TGTGCCATCAGTGAAACCGGGGGGGTCTACGAGCAGTACTTC. The rearrangement uses TRBV10-3 and TRBJ2-7, with 8 bases lining up with TRBD2. Germline V gives CDR1 ENHRY, CDR2 SYGVKD. The CDR3 is made up of 14 amino acids. Unmatched junction bases numbered 4, after V lost 3 bases and J lost 3 bases.

The V gene is TRBV7-9, the J gene TRBJ1-4, with a possible D match to TRBD1 (6 bases). The CDR3 runs 17 residues. In germline, CDR1 is SEHNR, CDR2 FQNEAQ (reference sequence). V was shortened by 2 bases and J by 5 bases, with 18 bases between the two germline ends. The CDR3 region is CASSLRGSTGGNEKLFF. The CDR3 nucleotides read TGTGCCAGCAGCTTAAGGGGGTCGACAGGAGGAAATGAAAAACTGTTTTTT.

A few counts support this clone. The V gene is TRBV5-6, the J gene TRBJ2-2; D unresolved. This CDR3 spans 13 amino acids. CDR1 and CDR2 (germline): SGHDT, YYEEEE. The V end was cut by 2 bases, the J end by 6 bases, with 8 bases between. CDR3: CASSFLSAGELFF. CDR3 coding DNA: TGTGCCAGCAGCTTCTTGTCAGCCGGGGAGCTGTTTTTT.

For the CDR3, the DNA is TGTGCCTGGAATTTGGCGGGAGGAGCAGATACGCAGTATTTT. Translated: CAWNLAGGADTQYF. The chain combines TRBV30 with TRBJ2-3, with TRBD2 identical over 8 bases. In germline, CDR1 is GTSNPN, CDR2 SVGIG (reference sequence). The CDR3 spans 14 residues. J was trimmed by 4 bases and V by 4 bases; bases with no gene match: 7.

The CDR3 coding sequence is TGTGCCAGTAGCCGCAGTTGGTTCGTCATCGAGACGGACTGGAGGGAGCAGTACTTC. It codes for CASSRSWFVIETDWREQYF. The rearrangement links TRBV19 to TRBJ2-7; perhaps TRBD2 as D (5 bases). The CDR3 runs 19 residues. Germline V gene lookup returns CDR1 LNHDA and CDR2 SQIVND (reference sequence). Trimming cost V 6 bases and J 7 bases, with 34 bases left between them. Using reference TRBV19 and TRBJ2-7 for the parts outside the CDR3, the full variable domain is DGGITQSPKYLFRKEGQNVTLSCEQNLNHDAMYWYRQDPGQGLRLIYYSQIVNDFQKGDIAEGYSVSREKKESFPLTVTSAQKNPTAFYLCASSRSWFVIETDWREQYFGPGTRLTVT.

The genes are TRBV9 and TRBJ1-3; D gene uncertain. CDR1 SGDLS and CDR2 YYNGEE come from the germline V gene. Trimming removed 3 bases from V and 0 bases from J, with 10 bases in between. CDR3 length: 15 residues. CDR3 bases: TGTGCCAGCAGCGCCTTCTGGGCCTCTGGAAACACCATATATTTT. Translated: CASSAFWASGNTIYF.

The V call is TRBV27, the J call TRBJ2-3, with D possibly matching TRBD1 (6 bases). From germline, CDR1 is MNHEY and CDR2 SMNVEV (reference sequence). The CDR3 totals 16 residues. Trimming shortened V by 6 bases and J by 2 bases, and 18 bases separated the two germline ends. The CDR3 region has the DNA TGTGCCAGCAGCTCCGGGACATCTTTTCTCACAGATACGCAGTATTTT. It codes for CASSSGTSFLTDTQYF.